The T cell receptor beta chain described here comes from a study of cytomegalovirus exposure and HLA in healthy donors. Study-wide results and caveats: Most of the CMV-associated TCR beta chains (in a later analysis) appeared to be HLA-restricted. V segments that were indistinguishable, TRBV6-2 and TRBV6-3 among them, were omitted from analysis.

Germline CDR1 and CDR2: SGHTA and FQGNSA. The CDR3 spans 16 residues. V dropped 4 bases and J dropped 3; count of bases not matched to a gene: 6. On this clone itself: What it binds is not known.

In the PCR, 60 Vbeta and 13 Jbeta primers were used. Some clones are missing from TCRdb's copy, which holds only in-frame ones; the method was immunoSEQ multiplex PCR. The sample lists around 190,000 clones; 80% were seen once. This TCR was sampled from a man aged 35 to 55 in good health and CMV-seronegative. The genes are TRBV7-2 and TRBJ2-3, with TRBD2 matching 11 bases. The sequencing input was PBMCs. The CDR3: CASSYVAGGGTDTQYF. Written as DNA, the CDR3 is TGTGCCAGCAGCTACGTAGCGGGAGGGGGGACAGATACGCAGTATTTT.